The 32 T cell receptor beta chains listed next were all sequenced from one sample in a study of blood T cell repertoires in COVID-19. Measured with immunoSEQ multiplex PCR; TCRdb has only the in-frame clones, and not every one. The data show nearly 200,000 clones, 84% seen once. Sequencing was done on a sample of peripheral blood. These receptors originate from a human donor in a cohort sampled during active COVID-19.

This clone was found once. The V and J genes are TRBV19 and TRBJ1-2; D not resolved. Germline assignment: CDR1 LNHDA and CDR2 SQIVND (reference sequence). The CDR3 is 12 residues long. V lost 3 bases and J 2 bases, leaving 4 bases between the germline ends. CDR3 in DNA: TGTGCCAGTAGTATTCAGAACTATGGCTACACCTTC. This codes for CASSIQNYGYTF. Based on the CDR3 plus reference TRBV19 and TRBJ1-2, the full variable domain is DGGITQSPKYLFRKEGQNVTLSCEQNLNHDAMYWYRQDPGQGLRLIYYSQIVNDFQKGDIAEGYSVSREKKESFPLTVTSAQKNPTAFYLCASSIQNYGYTFGSGTRLTVV.

The chain links TRBV11-3 to TRBJ2-2, with a possible D match to TRBD1 (6 bases). CDR3 length: 14 amino acids. Germline V CDR1 and CDR2: SGHNT, YENEEA. V lost 5 bases and J lost 1, with 8 bases in between. The CDR3 DNA reads as TGTGCCAGCAGCACGGGACAGAACACCGGGGAGCTGTTTTTT. The encoded protein is CASSTGQNTGELFF.

The CDR3 DNA sequence: TGCGCCAGCAGCCAAGTTCGGGTCATTGGCACAGATACGCAGTATTTT. Encoded protein: CASSQVRVIGTDTQYF. The chain joins TRBV4-1 to TRBJ2-3; D gene ambiguous. The CDR3 sequence is 16 residues long. The germline V gene has CDR1 MGHRA and CDR2 YSYEKL. V dropped 1 base and J dropped 1 base, with 12 bases sitting between them.

This clone has more than one count but fewer than ten. The V gene is TRBV11-2, the J gene TRBJ1-5, with D possibly matching TRBD1 (5 bases). CDR1 SGHAT and CDR2 FQNNGV come from the germline V gene. The CDR3 loop spans 15 amino acids. Between the trimmed V and J ends, which lost 5 bases and 8 bases, there was a span of 19 bases. This CDR3 reads CASSLVGHKGEPQHF. CDR3 sequence (DNA): TGTGCCAGCAGCCTAGTGGGGCATAAGGGTGAGCCCCAGCATTTT. Complete variable domain (other parts from reference TRBV11-2 and TRBJ1-5): EAGVAQSPRYKIIEKRQSVAFWCNPISGHATLYWYQQILGQGPKLLIQFQNNGVVDDSQLPKDRFSAERLKGVDSTLKIQPAKLEDSAVYLCASSLVGHKGEPQHFGDGTRLSIL.

V and J are TRBV27 and TRBJ1-1, with TRBD1 identical over 9 bases. V lost 5 bases, J lost 4 bases, and 5 bases stayed unmatched. The CDR3 totals 14 residues. Germline lookup yields CDR1 MNHEY and CDR2 SMNVEV (reference sequence). The CDR3 DNA follows: TGTGCCAGCAGTCCTCCGGACAGGGGCACTGAAGCTTTCTTT. Its translation is CASSPPDRGTEAFF.

The J gene is TRBJ2-5, the V gene TRBV9; no firm D call. V lost 4 bases to trimming and J lost 1 base, with 8 bases between them. The CDR3 contains 13 residues. CDR1 and CDR2 from the germline V gene are SGDLS and YYNGEE. The CDR3 is CASSLSSQETQYF. Here the CDR3 DNA reads TGTGCCAGCAGCCTCAGTTCCCAAGAGACCCAGTACTTC.

This clone was seen only once. This rearrangement joins TRBV6-6 to TRBJ1-2; possible D gene TRBD1, 5 bases. Germline CDR1 and CDR2: MNHNY and SVGAGI (reference sequence). The CDR3 extends over 11 amino acids. The V and J ends lost 6 bases and 8 bases respectively, with 10 bases between them. The CDR3 DNA is TGTGCCAGCAGCAGGGAAAGAGGCTACACCTTC. Amino acid sequence: CASSRERGYTF.

This clone showed up just a few times. This rearrangement joins TRBV24-1 to TRBJ2-1; 11 bases align to TRBD2. Germline V lookup: CDR1 KGHDR, CDR2 SFDVKD. The V segment lost 3 bases and the J segment 6 bases; nucleotides outside the gene matches: 6. The CDR3 runs 16 residues. The CDR3 sequence is CATSDLSGGAGNEQFF. As DNA, the CDR3 is TGTGCCACCAGTGATCTTAGCGGGGGGGCGGGCAATGAGCAGTTCTTC.

This CDR3 reads CAGQGTAQNQPQHF. Here the CDR3 DNA reads TGTGCCGGACAAGGGACAGCCCAAAATCAGCCCCAGCATTTT. V usage is TRBV19 and J usage is TRBJ1-5; 7 bases align to TRBD1. The length of the CDR3 is 14 residues. Trimming cost V 11 bases and J 4 bases; bases outside gene matches: 11. Germline V gives CDR1 LNHDA, CDR2 SQIVND (reference sequence).

This clone was observed a few times. The chain carries TRBV28 and TRBJ1-5, with 7 nucleotides matching TRBD1. The CDR3 length is 14 residues. With V trimmed by 6 bases and J by 1 base, 3 bases remained unmatched. Germline CDR1 reads MDHEN; CDR2 reads SYDVKM. CDR3 sequence (DNA): TGTGCCAGCAGGACAGGGATCAGCAATCAGCCCCAGCATTTT. This translates into CASRTGISNQPQHF.

V and J are TRBV6-6 and TRBJ1-1; 9 bases align to TRBD1. The CDR3 loop spans 12 amino acids. With 8 bases clipped from V and 3 bases from J, the junction kept 1 base outside the gene matches. Germline V gene sequence: CDR1 MNHNY, CDR2 SVGAGI (reference sequence). CDR3 nucleotides: TGTGCCAGCCGGGACAGGGACACTGAAGCTTTCTTT. Its translation: CASRDRDTEAFF.

V usage is TRBV21-1 and J usage is TRBJ1-1; the table's D gene call, TRBD1, was not cross checked with the DNA. TRBV21-1 is deemed a pseudogene. This CDR3 has 15 residues. The CDR3 sequence is CASSKGTGASAEAFF. The CDR3 region has the DNA TGTGCCAGCAGCAAAGGAACAGGGGCTAGCGCTGAAGCTTTCTTT.

The V and J genes are TRBV29-1 and TRBJ2-1; D remains ambiguous. Deletions cut 4 bases from V and 7 bases from J, with 8 bases between. CDR1 is SQVTM, CDR2 ANQGSEA, per germline. The CDR3 is 11 residues long. Here the CDR3 reads CSVGFRNEQFF. CDR3 bases: TGCAGCGTTGGCTTTAGAAATGAGCAGTTCTTC.

The rearrangement uses TRBV5-1 and TRBJ2-1, with 7 nucleotides matching TRBD1. CDR1 and CDR2 (germline): SGHRS, YFSETQ. This CDR3 is 14 amino acids long. Germline trimming cut 4 bases from V and 5 bases from J; bases unmatched to any gene: 6. CDR3 protein: CASSPQTGNNEQFF. The DNA for the CDR3 is TGCGCCAGCAGCCCCCAGACAGGGAACAATGAGCAGTTCTTC.

The chain joins TRBV7-9 to TRBJ2-5; D ambiguous. V was pared by 2 bases and J by 5 bases, with 9 bases between. This CDR3 is built from 13 residues. Germline V lookup: CDR1 SEHNR, CDR2 FQNEAQ (reference sequence). In nucleotides, the CDR3 is TGTGCCAGCAGCTTACTCGTTCGGGAGACCCAGTACTTC. This translates into CASSLLVRETQYF.

This clone appeared many times. V and J are TRBV18 and TRBJ2-2, with TRBD2 matching 14 bases. The trim removed 8 bases at V and 6 bases at J, leaving 11 bases unmatched. The germline CDR1 and CDR2 sequences are KGHSH and LQKENI. The CDR3 totals 17 residues. Here the CDR3 reads CASNPGLAGERAGELFF. The CDR3 DNA follows: TGTGCCAGCAACCCGGGACTAGCGGGAGAAAGGGCCGGGGAGCTGTTTTTT. The full variable domain, rest sourced from reference TRBV18 and TRBJ2-2, is NAGVMQNPRHLVRRRGQEARLRCSPMKGHSHVYWYRQLPEEGLKFMVYLQKENIIDESGMPKERFSAEFPKEGPSILRIQQVVRGDSAAYFCASNPGLAGERAGELFFGEGSRLTVL.

The chain employs TRBV19 and TRBJ1-1, with D unclear. The CDR3 has 13 residues. Germline values: CDR1 LNHDA, CDR2 SQIVND (reference sequence). Trimming took 5 bases from V and 0 from J, leaving 7 bases between them. Here the CDR3 DNA reads TGTGCCAGTAGTTTGGGCATGAACACTGAAGCTTTCTTT. Amino acid sequence: CASSLGMNTEAFF.

The gene calls are TRBV19 and TRBJ1-1; D is perhaps TRBD1 (6 bases). Trimming took off 6 bases at V and 0 bases at J, with 11 bases between the two ends. This CDR3 spans 14 amino acids. Germline V lookup: CDR1 LNHDA, CDR2 SQIVND (reference sequence). The CDR3 spells CASRWTVMNTEAFF. The CDR3 coding sequence is TGTGCCAGTAGGTGGACAGTCATGAACACTGAAGCTTTCTTT.

This clone was seen a few times. The rearrangement links TRBV4-1 to TRBJ1-5; the D gene is possibly TRBD1 (6 bases). The V end was cut by 1 base, the J end by 5 bases, with 12 bases between. Germline CDR1 reads MGHRA; CDR2 reads YSYEKL. This CDR3 contains 15 residues. The CDR3 DNA reads as TGCGCCAGCAGCCAAGGGGGGGGCAACTATCAGCCCCAGCATTTT. It is translated as CASSQGGGNYQPQHF.

The gene calls are TRBV3-1 (or the pseudogene TRBV3-2) and TRBJ1-1; D is uncertain. The V gene's germline CDR1 is LGHDT and CDR2 YNNKEL (reference sequence). The CDR3 length is 12 residues. V was pared by 4 bases and J by 4 bases, with 7 bases between. The CDR3 loop reads CASSLQSTEAFF. CDR3 bases: TGTGCCAGCAGCCTTCAATCCACTGAAGCTTTCTTT.

Here the CDR3 DNA reads TGCAGCGTTCGTGTACTGGGGGGGGCCTGGAGTAATGAAAAACTGTTTTTT. It is translated as CSVRVLGGAWSNEKLFF. This chain links TRBV29-1 with TRBJ1-4, with D possibly matching TRBD1 (6 bases). In germline, CDR1 is SQVTM, CDR2 ANQGSEA. CDR3 length: 17 amino acids. Trimming shortened V by 5 bases and J by 4 bases, and 23 bases separated the two germline ends.

J is TRBJ1-5 and V is TRBV2; D is uncertain. The CDR3 covers 11 residues. V was pared by 6 bases and J by 11 bases, with 11 bases between. The germline CDR1 and CDR2 sequences are SNHLY and FYNNEI. The CDR3 spells CASSQRSAQHF. CDR3 nucleotide sequence: TGTGCCAGCAGCCAGAGGTCGGCCCAGCATTTT.

This clone was picked up one time. V is TRBV2 and J is TRBJ2-7; 10 nucleotides line up with TRBD1. The V gene's germline CDR1 is SNHLY and CDR2 FYNNEI. CDR3 size: 13 residues. Germline trimming cut 5 bases from V and 6 bases from J; bases unmatched to any gene: 4. The DNA of the CDR3 is TGTGCCAGCAGTTACCGGGACAGGGGCGAGCAGTACTTC. The encoded protein is CASSYRDRGEQYF. Variable domain in full (rest from reference TRBV2 and TRBJ2-7): EPEVTQTPSHQVTQMGQEVILRCVPISNHLYFYWYRQILGQKVEFLVSFYNNEISEKSEIFDDQFSVERPDGSNFTLKIRSTKLEDSAMYFCASSYRDRGEQYFGPGTRLTVT.

The chain combines TRBV11-3 with TRBJ2-5; D is unclear. There are 13 residues in the CDR3. CDR1 and CDR2 (germline): SGHNT, YENEEA. The germline V and J ends were trimmed by 0 bases and 4 bases, with 6 bases remaining between them. CDR3 in amino acids: CASSLDQRETQYF. The CDR3, as DNA: TGTGCCAGCAGCTTAGACCAGCGAGAGACCCAGTACTTC.

This clone was observed at least ten times. The chain uses TRBV4-1 and TRBJ2-2, with 9 bases matching TRBD1. The V segment lost 1 base and the J segment 4 bases; nucleotides outside the gene matches: 4. CDR3 length equals 16 residues. Germline CDR1 is MGHRA and CDR2 is YSYEKL. CDR3 nucleotides: TGCGCCAGCAGCCAAGTAGGGACAGGGACCACCGGGGAGCTGTTTTTT. Translated, it gives CASSQVGTGTTGELFF.

As DNA, the CDR3 is TGTGCCAGTAGTAATCCGGGACAGGGCATCACCCTCCACTTT. This gives the protein CASSNPGQGITLHF. The V and J genes are TRBV19 and TRBJ1-6, with 9 nucleotides matching TRBD1. V lost 4 bases, J lost 14 bases, and 9 bases stayed unmatched. This CDR3 contains 14 residues. Germline CDR1 and CDR2: LNHDA and SQIVND (reference sequence). Full variable domain (outside the CDR3, taken from reference TRBV19 and TRBJ1-6): DGGITQSPKYLFRKEGQNVTLSCEQNLNHDAMYWYRQDPGQGLRLIYYSQIVNDFQKGDIAEGYSVSREKKESFPLTVTSAQKNPTAFYLCASSNPGQGITLHFGNGTRLTVT.

In its sample, this clone was seen a few times. The genes are TRBV10-3 and TRBJ1-2; unclear D gene. The CDR3 is 14 amino acids. Between the trimmed V and J ends, which lost 1 base and 4 bases, there was a span of 10 bases. In germline, CDR1 is ENHRY, CDR2 SYGVKD. The CDR3 spells CAISEFGYGYGYTF. CDR3 in DNA: TGTGCCATCAGTGAGTTCGGGTACGGCTATGGCTACACCTTC.

V gene TRBV11-3 combines with J gene TRBJ2-1; 10 nucleotides line up with TRBD2. V lost 1 base and J lost 6; bases outside the gene matches: 3. CDR3 size: 15 residues. CDR1 and CDR2 from the germline V gene are SGHNT and YENEEA. Here the CDR3 DNA reads TGTGCCAGCAGCTTAGCGTCTAGCGGGAGCAATGAGCAGTTCTTC. Its translation is CASSLASSGSNEQFF.

The V gene is TRBV6-6, the J gene TRBJ1-5, with 7 bases identical to TRBD1. In germline, CDR1 is MNHNY, CDR2 SVGAGI (reference sequence). There are 15 residues in the CDR3. Trimming took 6 bases from V and 4 from J; bases not matched to a gene: 9. CDR3 sequence reads: CASSRPGQENQPQHF. In DNA, the CDR3 is TGTGCCAGCAGCCGGCCAGGACAGGAGAATCAGCCCCAGCATTTT.

The rearrangement links TRBV4-1 to TRBJ1-2; D is ambiguous. Trimming cost V 0 bases and J 4 bases, with 12 bases left between them. This CDR3 has 15 amino acids. Germline lookup yields CDR1 MGHRA and CDR2 YSYEKL. CDR3 bases: TGCGCCAGCAGCCAAGATCGGTTAAATCTCTATGGCTACACCTTC. It yields the protein CASSQDRLNLYGYTF.

Details on this clone: The sample contains more than one DNA sequence encoding this CDR3. The chain is built from TRBV5-1 and TRBJ2-2, with D tentatively TRBD2 (6 bases). The CDR3 has 15 residues. Germline V gene sequence: CDR1 SGHRS, CDR2 YFSETQ. With 0 bases removed from V and 0 bases from J, the gap between germline ends came to 6 bases. CDR3 DNA sequence: TGCGCCAGCAGCTTGGCGGGGGCGAACACCGGGGAGCTGTTTTTT. Amino acids: CASSLAGANTGELFF.

This rearrangement joins TRBV7-9 to TRBJ2-3, with D maybe TRBD2 (5 bases). Trimming stripped 4 bases from V and 2 bases from J, with 7 bases between. Germline lookup yields CDR1 SEHNR and CDR2 FQNEAQ (reference sequence). The CDR3 length is 13 residues. The CDR3 here is CASSWGDTDTQYF. CDR3 sequence (DNA): TGTGCCAGCAGCTGGGGAGACACAGATACGCAGTATTTT.